The TCR beta chain under discussion was sequenced for a study of graft-versus-host responses after intestinal transplantation. Study details: The transplants performed in recipients were multivisceral, liver-intestinal, or isolated intestinal. The recipients all started with anti-thymocyte globulin induction and then took tacrolimus and steroids for 3 to 4 years.

Study-wide results and limits: GvH clones were identified in recipient marrow, with some first appearing in ileum or blood.

With respect to this clone: Its antigen is unknown.

Trimming removed 9 bases from V and 7 bases from J; junction bases left unmatched: 16. The CDR3 has 16 residues. Germline V gives CDR1 MGHDK, CDR2 SYGVNS. The method was immunoSEQ multiplex PCR; TCRdb's version includes in-frame clones alone and lacks a portion of them. The sample comprises some 62,000 clones, around nine tenths of which are singletons, and roughly 1.6% rests with the top ten. The chain employs TRBV25-1 and TRBJ2-5, with 11 bases matching TRBD1. The specimen comprised unstimulated CD8+ T cells sorted from spleen or lymph node cells, sampled before transplant. The clonotype originates from a human donor who was the organ donor for an intestinal transplant. This CDR3 is CARTIPGQGVTGTQYF. The CDR3 DNA reads as TGTGCCAGAACCATCCCGGGACAGGGGGTCACGGGGACCCAGTACTTC.